This T cell receptor (beta chain) stems from a study of CD4 and CD8 cells across lung adenocarcinoma regions. TCRdb independently ran MiXCR on the PCR reads; one entry per CDR3 protein. The sample carries roughly 13,000 distinct CDR3 sequences, about 50% recorded once. Germline V gene data show CDR1 as ENHRY and CDR2 as SYGVKD. V lost 5 bases and J lost 0, with 11 bases in between. The CDR3 has 15 amino acids. The origin of this receptor is a female donor with lung adenocarcinoma. The CD4 and CD8 labels of this study may be unreliable. The J gene is TRBJ1-3, the V gene TRBV10-3, with D possibly TRBD1 on 6 matching bases. The sample taken for sequencing was CD8+ T cells from the margin of a lung tumor. The DNA for the CDR3 is TGTGCCATCAGTACCGGACAGCCCTCTGGAAACACCATATATTTT. Amino acid sequence: CAISTGQPSGNTIYF.